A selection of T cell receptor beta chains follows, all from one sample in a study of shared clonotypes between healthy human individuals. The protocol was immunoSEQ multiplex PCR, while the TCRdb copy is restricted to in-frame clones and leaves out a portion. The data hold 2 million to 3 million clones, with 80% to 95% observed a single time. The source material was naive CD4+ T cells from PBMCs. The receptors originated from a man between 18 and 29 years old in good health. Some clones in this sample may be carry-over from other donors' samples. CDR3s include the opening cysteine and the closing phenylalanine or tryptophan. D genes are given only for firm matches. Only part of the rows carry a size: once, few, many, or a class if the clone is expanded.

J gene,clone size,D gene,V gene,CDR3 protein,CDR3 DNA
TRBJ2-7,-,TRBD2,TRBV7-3,CASSLLPLAGEYEQYF,TGTGCCAGCAGCTTACTCCCCCTAGCGGGAGAGTACGAGCAGTACTTC
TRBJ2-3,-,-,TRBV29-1,CSLIRGRDTQYF,TGCAGCTTAATACGAGGGAGGGATACGCAGTATTTT
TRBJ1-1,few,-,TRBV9,CASSGDTGTAEAFF,TGTGCCAGCAGCGGAGACACCGGGACGGCAGAAGCTTTCTTT
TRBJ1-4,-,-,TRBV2,CASRGRSVATNEKLFF,TGTGCCAGCAGGGGGCGGTCCGTTGCAACTAATGAAAAACTGTTTTTT
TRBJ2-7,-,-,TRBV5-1,CASSLGVGVSYEQYF,TGCGCCAGCAGCTTGGGGGTCGGAGTCTCCTACGAGCAGTACTTC
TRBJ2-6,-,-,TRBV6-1,CASSEVGVDFSGANVLTF,TGTGCCAGCAGTGAAGTGGGTGTGGACTTCTCTGGGGCCAACGTCCTGACTTTC
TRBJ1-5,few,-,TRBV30,CAWARGNQPQHF,TGTGCCTGGGCGAGGGGCAATCAGCCCCAGCATTTT
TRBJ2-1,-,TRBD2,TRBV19,CASSRLAPYNEQFF,TGTGCCAGTAGTCGACTAGCTCCCTACAATGAGCAGTTCTTC
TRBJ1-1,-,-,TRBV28,CASRLGNTEAFF,TGTGCCAGCAGGCTTGGGAACACTGAAGCTTTCTTT
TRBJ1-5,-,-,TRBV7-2,CASSLAREGYQPQHF,TGTGCCAGCAGCTTAGCTAGGGAGGGCTATCAGCCCCAGCATTTT
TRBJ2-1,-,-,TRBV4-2,CASSQARDSGRNNEQFF,TGTGCCAGCAGCCAAGCTAGGGACTCTGGGAGAAACAATGAGCAGTTCTTC
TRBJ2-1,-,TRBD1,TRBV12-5,CASGLRGQGYNEQFF,TGTGCTAGTGGTTTGAGAGGACAGGGGTACAATGAGCAGTTCTTC
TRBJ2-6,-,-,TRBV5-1,CASSKAGTLSSGANVLTF,TGCGCCAGCAGCAAGGCAGGCACCTTGAGCTCTGGGGCCAACGTCCTGACTTTC
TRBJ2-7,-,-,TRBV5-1,CASSLQGTTYEQYF,TGCGCCAGCAGCTTGCAGGGGACAACCTACGAGCAGTACTTC
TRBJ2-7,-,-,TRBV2,CASRGVAYEQYF,TGTGCCAGCAGAGGGGTGGCCTACGAGCAGTACTTC